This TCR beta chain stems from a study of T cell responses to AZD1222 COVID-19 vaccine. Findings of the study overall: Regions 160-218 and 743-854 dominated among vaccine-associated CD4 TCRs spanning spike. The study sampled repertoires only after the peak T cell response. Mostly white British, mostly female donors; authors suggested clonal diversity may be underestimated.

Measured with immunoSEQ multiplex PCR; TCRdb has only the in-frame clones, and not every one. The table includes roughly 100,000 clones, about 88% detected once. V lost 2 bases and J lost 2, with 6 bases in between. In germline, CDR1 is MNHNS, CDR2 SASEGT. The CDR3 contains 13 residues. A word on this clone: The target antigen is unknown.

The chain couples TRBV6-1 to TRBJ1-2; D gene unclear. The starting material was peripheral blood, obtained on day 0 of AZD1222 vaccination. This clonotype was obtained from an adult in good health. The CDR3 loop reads CASSEFGNYGYTF. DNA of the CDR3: TGTGCCAGCAGTGAATTTGGGAACTATGGCTACACCTTC.